This TCR beta chain emerged from a study of CD8 T cells in ankylosing spondylitis. It was by quantitative 5'-RACE with molecular barcodes that TCR beta libraries were made. TCRdb re-called the 5' RACE reads with MiXCR, one entry per CDR3 protein. Among 190,000 or so distinct CDR3 sequences listed, about 13% were seen once. In regard to this clonotype: Its antigen is not identified.

The CDR3 runs to 14 residues. The germline gives CDR1 SGHAT, CDR2 FQNNGV. V was pared by 4 bases and J by 2 bases, with 11 bases between. General study findings and limits: CD8+ cells made up the disease-linked clones, which were relatively rare in peripheral blood. A TCR beta motif made of several highly homologous variants seemed typical of ankylosing spondylitis blood. Previously reported in reactive arthritis synovial fluid and blood were some of the motif variants.

The V and J genes are TRBV11-2 and TRBJ1-1; D call uncertain. What was sequenced was blood, either unsorted or a sorted T cell fraction (not recorded which). The clonotype originates from a male donor with ankylosing spondylitis or in good health (not recorded which). The CDR3 reads CASSYNPQNTEAFF. CDR3 coding DNA: TGTGCCAGCAGCTATAATCCCCAAAACACTGAAGCTTTCTTT.